This T cell receptor (beta chain) comes out of a study of T cell responses to AZD1222 COVID-19 vaccine. Background on the study: Analysis merged second doses at about 4 or about 12 weeks.

Sequencing was performed with immunoSEQ multiplex PCR; in TCRdb, only in-frame clones are kept and a portion is missing. Of under 200,000 clones in the sample, more than 85% were seen once. The CDR3 totals 14 residues. Trimming left V 6 bases short and J 7 bases short, with 15 bases between. Germline CDR1 and CDR2: ENHRY and SYGVKD. The sample was peripheral blood, taken on day 0 of AZD1222 vaccination. The TCR sequence derives from an adult in good health. V is TRBV10-3 and J is TRBJ2-2, with TRBD1 as a possible D gene (5 bases). CDR3 region: CAIRSRAANGELFF. In DNA, the CDR3 is TGTGCCATCAGATCCAGGGCGGCGAACGGGGAGCTGTTTTTT.